This TCR beta chain comes out of a study of blood T cell repertoires in COVID-19. About the study: Donors in the United States, Italy and Spain gave samples during acute or convalescent COVID-19. Sample material is recorded as cDNA or gDNA derived from T cells, B-cell-depleted T cells, or PBMCs.

Under the authors' procedure: How many nucleated cells were present was estimated from reference gene primer amplification. Clones were read by immunoSEQ multiplex PCR, and TCRdb kept only the in-frame ones, dropping some. D and trimming come from the DNA, and the V and J calls and clone size come from that table. Of some 260,000 clones in the sample, 88% were seen once. This CDR3 is built from 17 residues. Germline V gives CDR1 LNHNV, CDR2 YYDKDF (reference sequence). The ends were cut back, 5 bases at V and 5 bases at J, with 22 bases in the middle. The TCR sequence derives from a woman aged 40-49 years who had recovered from COVID-19. The chain is built from TRBV15 and TRBJ2-4, with D tentatively TRBD2 (6 bases). Sequenced: peripheral blood. The DNA for the CDR3 is TGTGCCACCAGCTTCCCCGGTGGGGGGTTGGGCCAAAACATTCAGTACTTC. This sequence encodes CATSFPGGGLGQNIQYF. Full variable domain (rest looked up from reference TRBV15 and TRBJ2-4): DAMVIQNPRYQVTQFGKPVTLSCSQTLNHNVMYWYQQKSSQAPKLLFHYYDKDFNNEADTPDNFQSRRPNTSFCFLDIRSPGLGDTAMYLCATSFPGGGLGQNIQYFGAGTRLSVL.